This T cell receptor beta chain was observed in a study of response to subunit inactivated influenza vaccine. Notes on the study in general: Authors proposed each seasonal influenza vaccination draws in few new T cells.

This clonotype has only a few counts. Its specificity is unknown. One entry per CDR3 protein, called by TCRdb with MiXCR from the RT-PCR reads. The repertoire consists of under 950,000 distinct CDR3 sequences, with about 20% occurring once and the leading ten covering roughly 10%. V lost 2 bases to trimming and J lost 0 bases, with 14 bases between them. Germline CDR1 and CDR2: MDHEN and SYDVKM. The CDR3 is 17 residues long. The TCR was taken from a man aged 50 or older who received an inactivated influenza vaccine. The chain uses TRBV28 and TRBJ2-1; no clear D gene. The sample was PBMCs from blood, taken about 5 days after vaccination. The CDR3 bases are TGTGCCAGCAGTTTAGTCCCCGGATCGAGCTCCTACAATGAGCAGTTCTTC. Its translation is CASSLVPGSSSYNEQFF.